This T cell receptor (beta chain) was recovered during a study of cytomegalovirus exposure and HLA in healthy donors. Whole-study findings and limits: Earlier findings revealed that most TCR beta V segments proved productive either about 90% or about 30% of the time. Testing in vitro showed a few CMV-associated chains specific for CMV antigens. A list of 150 to 200 TCR beta chains associated with cytomegalovirus was given.

PCR used 60 Vbeta primers and 13 Jbeta primers. In the authors' workflow: Roughly 10 million shared chains were among some 75 million unique TCR beta chains counted in a later analysis. Some clones are missing from TCRdb's copy, which holds only in-frame ones; the method was immunoSEQ multiplex PCR. The V and J calls and clone size are taken from that table; D and trimming were inferred from the DNA. The sample lists approximately 160,000 clones; about 79% were seen once. This clone was seen a handful of times. Its matching antigen is unknown. V was shortened by 0 bases and J by 0 bases, with 12 bases between the two germline ends. The CDR3 sequence is 16 residues long. Germline V gene data show CDR1 as GTSNPN and CDR2 as SVGIG (reference sequence).

This receptor was obtained from a female donor in good health and CMV-seronegative. This chain joins TRBV30 and TRBJ1-3; no definite D call. Input material: PBMCs. CDR3 sequence (DNA): TGTGCCTGGAGTGTACGGGTCAGAGGCTCTGGAAACACCATATATTTT. This gives the protein CAWSVRVRGSGNTIYF.